Each of the 4 T cell receptor beta chains below was sequenced from the same sample in a study of blood T cell repertoires in COVID-19. Repertoires were generated with immunoSEQ multiplex PCR, while TCRdb's copy carries only in-frame clones and drops some. The sample gives about 80,000 clones, 85% of which show up once; roughly 9.6% is in the top ten. Source material: peripheral blood. These receptors were taken from a man aged 45-65 years with COVID-19, enrolled during active disease.

As DNA, the CDR3 is TGTGCCAGCAGCCAAGACCTCGGACAGATCCAAGAGACCCAGTACTTC. Residues: CASSQDLGQIQETQYF. The rearrangement joins TRBV3-1 (or the pseudogene TRBV3-2) to TRBJ2-5; a possible D gene is TRBD1 (6 bases). The germline V gene has CDR1 LGHDT and CDR2 YNNKEL (reference sequence). The CDR3 consists of 16 residues. The V end was cut by 0 bases, the J end by 1 base, with 12 bases between.

This clone has only one observation. This chain connects TRBV3-1 (or the pseudogene TRBV3-2) to TRBJ1-2; D is perhaps TRBD1 (6 bases). CDR1 LGHDT and CDR2 YNNKEL come from the germline V gene (reference sequence). The CDR3 runs 15 residues. The germline V and J ends were trimmed by 2 bases and 1 base, with 11 bases remaining between them. CDR3 nucleotide sequence: TGTGCCAGCAGCCAATTCCGGACAGTTAACTATGGCTACACCTTC. Protein: CASSQFRTVNYGYTF.

The chain recombines TRBV7-2 with TRBJ2-7, with 11 bases that match TRBD1. The CDR3 runs to 17 residues. V lost 0 bases to trimming and J lost 6 bases; unmatched junction nucleotides: 10. Germline-derived CDR1 and CDR2 are SGHTA and FQGNSA. CDR3 loop: CASSLAPPGQGGSEQYF. DNA for the CDR3: TGTGCCAGCAGCTTAGCGCCCCCGGGACAGGGGGGGAGCGAGCAGTACTTC.

V is TRBV27 and J is TRBJ2-7; the D gene is possibly TRBD1 (6 bases). The CDR3 is 14 residues long. V lost 6 bases and J lost 0, with 12 bases in between. CDR1 is MNHEY and CDR2 is SMNVEV in the germline V gene (reference sequence). This chain's CDR3 is CASRPRQVSYEQYF. The CDR3 DNA reads as TGTGCCAGCAGACCAAGACAGGTCTCCTACGAGCAGTACTTC.